Following are 24 T cell receptor beta chains from one sample sequenced in a study of cytomegalovirus exposure and HLA in healthy donors. Profiling relied on immunoSEQ multiplex PCR, and the TCRdb table lists in-frame clones only, not all of them. The sample comprises 250,000 to 300,000 clones, just over 85% of which are singletons, and approximately 1% rests with the top ten. The sequenced sample was PBMCs. The receptors stem from a woman aged 18 to 35 in good health and CMV-seronegative.

The chain joins TRBV6-5 to TRBJ2-5; D may be TRBD2 (6 bases). This CDR3 has 14 residues. The V gene lost 5 bases and the J gene lost 5 bases, with 15 bases spanning the gap. Per the germline V gene, CDR1 is MNHEY and CDR2 is SVGAGI. The CDR3 bases are TGTGCCAGCAGTATCGGGGGTGGACGGGAGACCCAGTACTTC. Its protein is CASSIGGGRETQYF.

The rearrangement uses TRBV4-1 and TRBJ2-5; maybe TRBD1 (5 bases). The CDR3 consists of 15 residues. Per germline, CDR1 MGHRA and CDR2 YSYEKL. V was clipped by 1 base and J by 4 bases, with 13 bases between them. CDR3 protein: CASSQVGDSTETQYF. The CDR3 DNA reads as TGCGCCAGCAGCCAAGTAGGCGACAGTACAGAGACCCAGTACTTC.

This clone has only a few counts. The CDR3 protein is CASSFREMTGELFF. Written as DNA, the CDR3 is TGCGCCAGCAGCTTCCGGGAGATGACCGGGGAGCTGTTTTTT. The gene calls are TRBV5-1 and TRBJ2-2; possible D gene TRBD2, 6 bases. CDR1 is SGHRS and CDR2 is YFSETQ in the germline V gene. The CDR3 spans 14 residues. V was shortened by 2 bases and J by 5 bases, with 10 bases between the two germline ends. Complete variable domain (other parts from reference TRBV5-1 and TRBJ2-2): KAGVTQTPRYLIKTRGQQVTLSCSPISGHRSVSWYQQTPGQGLQFLFEYFSETQRNKGNFPGRFSGRQFSNSRSEMNVSTLELGDSALYLCASSFREMTGELFFGEGSRLTVL.

CDR3 protein: CASSIDRGYTGELFF. The CDR3 DNA is TGTGCCAGTAGTATAGACAGGGGATACACCGGGGAGCTGTTTTTT. The V call is TRBV19, the J call TRBJ2-2; possibly TRBD1 for D (6 bases). Trimming removed 0 bases from V and 3 bases from J, with 8 bases in between. Looked up from germline, CDR1 is LNHDA and CDR2 is SQIVND (reference sequence). The CDR3 runs to 15 residues.

The chain is built from TRBV6-5 and TRBJ2-1; D possibly corresponds to TRBD1 (6 bases). The CDR3 spans 15 residues. Germline V gene lookup returns CDR1 MNHEY and CDR2 SVGAGI. V was pared by 3 bases and J by 1 base, with 10 bases between. In DNA form, the CDR3 reads TGTGCCAGCAGTTATGAGGGGGTTTCCTACAATGAGCAGTTCTTC. Translated, it gives CASSYEGVSYNEQFF.

In its sample, this clone was seen once. The chain uses TRBV11-2 and TRBJ2-7; 7 bases fit TRBD2. V lost 4 bases to trimming and J lost 2 bases; unmatched junction nucleotides: 11. The length of the CDR3 is 16 residues. Germline V gives CDR1 SGHAT, CDR2 FQNNGV. The CDR3 loop is CASSSYFKRGTYEQYF. The CDR3 DNA sequence: TGTGCCAGCAGCTCATACTTCAAGCGGGGAACCTACGAGCAGTACTTC.

This clone was seen just once. The CDR3 is CASIPRESLYGYTF. Written as DNA, the CDR3 is TGTGCCAGCATCCCGCGGGAGTCCCTCTATGGCTACACCTTC. V gene TRBV6-1 combines with J gene TRBJ1-2; D unresolved. Trimming stripped 7 bases from V and 4 bases from J, with 16 bases between. The CDR3 covers 14 residues. CDR1 is MNHNS, CDR2 SASEGT, per germline.

The chain is built from TRBV15 and TRBJ1-2; tentatively, D is TRBD1 (6 bases). This CDR3 is built from 13 residues. V lost 0 bases to trimming and J lost 8 bases, with 10 bases between them. In germline, CDR1 is LNHNV, CDR2 YYDKDF (reference sequence). The CDR3 sequence is CATSRDLRGGYTF. CDR3 nucleotide sequence: TGTGCCACCAGCAGAGACCTCAGGGGAGGCTACACCTTC.

In this sample, this clone turned up a few times. The chain uses TRBV29-1 and TRBJ1-1; the match to TRBD1 covers 9 bases. This CDR3 has 13 residues. Germline values: CDR1 SQVTM, CDR2 ANQGSEA. Losses at the gene ends were 7 bases for V and 0 bases for J; bases not matched to a gene: 3. The CDR3 nucleotides are TGCAGCGCCGGACAGGGGTTGAACACTGAAGCTTTCTTT. It specifies CSAGQGLNTEAFF.

With regard to this clone: Other DNA sequences from this sample encode an identical CDR3 as well. The CDR3 region is CASSVEGAGETQYF. As DNA, the CDR3 is TGTGCCAGCAGCGTAGAGGGGGCGGGTGAGACCCAGTACTTC. The chain joins TRBV9 to TRBJ2-5; TRBD1 matches at 7 bases. Germline-derived CDR1 and CDR2 are SGDLS and YYNGEE. V shed 0 bases, J shed 5 bases, and the junction held 4 bases outside the gene matches. The CDR3 loop spans 14 amino acids.

J is TRBJ1-1 and V is TRBV30; tentatively, D is TRBD1 (6 bases). Trimming took off 0 bases at V and 4 bases at J, with 12 bases between the two ends. Germline V gene lookup returns CDR1 GTSNPN and CDR2 SVGIG (reference sequence). The CDR3 loop spans 14 amino acids. As DNA, the CDR3 is TGTGCCTGGAGTGTGTTTCAGGGGTCCACTGAAGCTTTCTTT. Amino acid sequence: CAWSVFQGSTEAFF.

This sequence joins TRBV18 and TRBJ1-2; 10 bases fit TRBD1. This CDR3 has 13 amino acids. Germline V CDR1 and CDR2: KGHSH, LQKENI. V shed 5 bases and J 8 bases; nucleotides not matched to a gene: 5. CDR3 loop: CASSSGTGDGYTF. CDR3 DNA: TGTGCCAGCTCATCAGGGACAGGGGACGGCTACACCTTC. The complete variable domain, with remaining parts taken from reference TRBV18 and TRBJ1-2, reads NAGVMQNPRHLVRRRGQEARLRCSPMKGHSHVYWYRQLPEEGLKFMVYLQKENIIDESGMPKERFSAEFPKEGPSILRIQQVVRGDSAAYFCASSSGTGDGYTFGSGTRLTVV.

V gene TRBV6-5 combines with J gene TRBJ2-1, with a tentative D call TRBD2 (6 bases). The CDR3 is 13 amino acids. Germline V gives CDR1 MNHEY, CDR2 SVGAGI. V was shortened by 7 bases and J by 5 bases, with 12 bases between the two germline ends. This chain's CDR3 is CASTPSENNEQFF. The CDR3, as DNA: TGTGCCAGCACCCCTAGCGAGAACAATGAGCAGTTCTTC.

This clone was seen only a few times. The rearrangement links TRBV28 to TRBJ1-1; D is unresolved. The CDR3 is made up of 13 amino acids. Germline V lookup: CDR1 MDHEN, CDR2 SYDVKM. V was trimmed by 8 bases and J by 5 bases, leaving 15 bases between them. DNA for the CDR3: TGTGCCAGCTCGGGCCTCACGGGGACTGAAGCTTTCTTT. It is translated as CASSGLTGTEAFF.

The V call is TRBV30, the J call TRBJ2-7; D is uncertain. Germline assignment: CDR1 GTSNPN and CDR2 SVGIG (reference sequence). The V end lost 5 bases, the J end lost 3 bases, and 5 bases lay between the germline ends. The CDR3 consists of 10 residues. The CDR3 sequence: CAWGLYEQYF. Written as DNA, the CDR3 is TGTGCCTGGGGCCTCTACGAGCAGTACTTC.

In this sample, this clone turned up once. This chain links TRBV7-9 with TRBJ2-7; 11 positions match TRBD1. J gave up 5 bases and V 4 bases, and 10 bases lay outside the gene matches. The CDR3 totals 16 residues. The germline V gene has CDR1 SEHNR and CDR2 FQNEAQ (reference sequence). The CDR3 DNA reads as TGTGCCAGCAGCTGGCTGGGCGGGACAGGGGGACACGAGCAGTACTTC. Translation: CASSWLGGTGGHEQYF.

The CDR3 region is CATSRGTSAQETQYF. The CDR3 DNA reads TGTGCCACCAGCAGAGGGACATCCGCGCAAGAGACCCAGTACTTC. This chain connects TRBV15 to TRBJ2-5, with a tentative D call TRBD1 (5 bases). This CDR3 comprises 15 residues. Germline V gene lookup returns CDR1 LNHNV and CDR2 YYDKDF (reference sequence). Between the trimmed V and J ends, which lost 1 base and 2 bases, there was a span of 11 bases.

V is TRBV28 and J is TRBJ2-1, with a possible D match to TRBD1 (6 bases). Trimming took off 8 bases at V and 2 bases at J, with 16 bases between the two ends. From germline, CDR1 is MDHEN and CDR2 SYDVKM. The length of the CDR3 is 15 residues. The chain's CDR3 is CASQEGVETYNEQFF. CDR3 bases: TGTGCCAGCCAAGAGGGGGTAGAAACCTACAATGAGCAGTTCTTC.

This chain connects TRBV5-1 to TRBJ2-7, with 10 bases aligning to TRBD2. Trimming cost V 4 bases and J 1 base; bases outside gene matches: 5. The CDR3 loop spans 15 amino acids. CDR1 and CDR2 (germline): SGHRS, YFSETQ. The DNA for the CDR3 is TGCGCCAGCAGCCTTGGACTAGCGGCATCCTACGAGCAGTACTTC. The encoded protein is CASSLGLAASYEQYF.

The gene calls are TRBV19 and TRBJ1-5, with 12 bases matching TRBD1. Germline V gives CDR1 LNHDA, CDR2 SQIVND (reference sequence). J was trimmed by 1 base and V by 3 bases; bases with no gene match: 7. This CDR3 spans 18 amino acids. DNA for the CDR3: TGTGCCAGTAGTATCCGGGGACAGGGGGCGAGCAGCAATCAGCCCCAGCATTTT. This translates into CASSIRGQGASSNQPQHF.

The chain carries TRBV6-5 and TRBJ1-5, with a weak D call TRBD1 (5 bases). The CDR3 runs to 13 residues. V lost 8 bases, J lost 7 bases, and 15 bases lay in between. Looked up from germline, CDR1 is MNHEY and CDR2 is SVGAGI. The CDR3 is CASLGGLGQPQHF. In DNA, the CDR3 is TGTGCCAGCTTGGGGGGTTTAGGACAGCCCCAGCATTTT.

The chain couples TRBV5-1 to TRBJ2-1; D call uncertain. Deletions cut 0 bases from V and 2 bases from J, with 12 bases between. Germline CDR1 is SGHRS and CDR2 is YFSETQ. CDR3 size: 16 residues. The CDR3 region has the DNA TGCGCCAGCAGCTTGGCCCCGGGTGTAGCCTACAATGAGCAGTTCTTC. It encodes CASSLAPGVAYNEQFF.

A single count supports this clone. The chain is built from TRBV7-9 and TRBJ1-1; D is undetermined. Germline-derived CDR1 and CDR2 are SEHNR and FQNEAQ (reference sequence). The CDR3 length is 12 residues. The germline V and J ends were trimmed by 1 base and 14 bases, with 14 bases remaining between them. CDR3 coding DNA: TGTGCCAGCAGCTTAGGCGGGGAATTTTCCTTCTTT. As protein: CASSLGGEFSFF.

The chain has TRBV4-2 and TRBJ1-1; D might be TRBD1 (6 bases). Trimming took off 4 bases at V and 4 bases at J, with 16 bases between the two ends. The CDR3 has 15 residues. Germline CDR1 LGHNA, CDR2 YNFKEQ. The CDR3 DNA reads TGTGCCAGCAGCCCCTTAACAGGGATCGTCACTGAAGCTTTCTTT. Translating it yields CASSPLTGIVTEAFF.